The TCR beta chain under discussion was sequenced for a study of T cell responses to AZD1222 COVID-19 vaccine. Findings and limits, study-wide: Donors in the cohort were predominantly white British and more often female, and clonal diversity was possibly underestimated.

Turning to this clone: Its antigen is unknown.

TCRdb's copy holds only in-frame clones and misses some; the assay was immunoSEQ multiplex PCR. The sample carries 150,000 to 200,000 clones, roughly nine tenths recorded once. CDR1 SGHRS and CDR2 YFSETQ come from the germline V gene. This CDR3 has 15 residues. After removal of 4 bases from V and 7 bases from J, the junction contained 7 bases not matched to a gene. The specimen comprised peripheral blood, sampled 28 days after the second AZD1222 dose. The clonotype comes from an adult who received the AZD1222 COVID-19 vaccine. The chain links TRBV5-1 to TRBJ2-1, with TRBD2 identical over 11 bases. CDR3 nucleotide sequence: TGCGCCAGCAGCCATAGCGGGGGGGCAGGAAATGAGCAGTTCTTC. This encodes CASSHSGGAGNEQFF.